This TCR beta chain emerged from a study of T cell repertoires in aging, cancer and after chemotherapy. Overall study context: Some 8.1 million TCR reads were in the whole dataset.

This clonotype was counted between two and nine times. Its antigen is unknown. TCR beta rearrangements were amplified from peripheral blood genomic DNA. TRB rearrangements spanning V, D and J were amplified using mixed TRB-A/B primers. TCRdb re-analysed the multiplex PCR reads in MiXCR, keeping a single row per CDR3 protein. The repertoire includes over 4,500 distinct CDR3 sequences, around 26% of them detected once, and around 7.5% sits in the top ten. Germline V lookup: CDR1 MRHNA, CDR2 SNTAGT. CDR3 length: 15 amino acids. The V segment lost 5 bases and the J segment 2 bases; nucleotides outside the gene matches: 7. The study's findings and limits: Healthy donors lost TCR diversity with age mainly through richness, cancer patients through richness and evenness. The repertoire data cannot show anything about immunological memory following chemotherapy. Age-matched healthy donors had significantly more diverse, less clonal blood TCR repertoires than untreated cancer patients.

The material sequenced was blood. The TCR sequence derives from a human donor in good health. The V gene is TRBV6-4, the J gene TRBJ2-7; 9 nucleotides line up with TRBD1. The CDR3 protein is CASSREQGATYEQYF. CDR3 sequence (DNA): TGTGCCAGCAGTCGAGAACAGGGGGCAACCTACGAGCAGTACTTC.